The T cell receptor (beta chain) described here comes from a study of a mutant IDH1 vaccine in newly diagnosed glioma. Study-level information: Every participant had undergone radiotherapy, temozolomide, or both before, and most underwent both.

General study findings and limits: Pseudoprogression looked unconnected to shifts in top peripheral T cell clonotypes. The vaccine induced immune responses, and these occurred in 80% to 95% of patients.

Time point here: week 23, last vaccination. Doses comprised 300 ug of mutant IDH1 20-mer peptide each, plus topical imiquimod. New WHO grade 3 or 4 astrocytomas that were IDH1-mutant and ATRX-lost had been found in donors. Germline V gene data show CDR1 as MGHRA and CDR2 as YSYEKL. Unmatched junction bases numbered 5, after V lost 0 bases and J lost 3 bases. The CDR3 loop spans 15 amino acids. Data came from immunoSEQ multiplex PCR; TCRdb stores just in-frame clones and leaves some out. The table records about 54,000 clones, more than 75% of them present only once. Comment on this clone: Its specificity is not known.

This chain connects TRBV4-1 to TRBJ2-7, with TRBD1 identical over 7 bases. Source: PBMCs, taken from a glioma patient whose treatment included an IDH1 peptide vaccine. This sequence was found in a man aged 35-49 years with glioma. The CDR3, as DNA: TGCGCCAGCAGCCAAGAATGGGACAGTTTCTACGAGCAGTACTTC. Protein product: CASSQEWDSFYEQYF.